This T cell receptor beta chain derives from a study of beta chain features in type 1 diabetes. Study-level findings and limits: A greater similarity of naive, central memory and Treg TCRB repertoires was seen among patients than among healthy donors. TCRB CDR3 length was moderately but significantly reduced in all four CD4+ subsets of Type 1 diabetes patients.

Sequenced material consisted of expressed TCRB transcripts (all of the isolated RNA was reverse transcribed). Assay used: immunoSEQ multiplex PCR; TCRdb lists only in-frame clones, some missing. The sample has around 250,000 clones; just over 20% are singletons. The CDR3 covers 15 residues. Losses at the gene ends were 7 bases for V and 2 bases for J; bases not matched to a gene: 13. The germline gives CDR1 SQVTM, CDR2 ANQGSEA. This clone has just a few counts. Its antigen is unidentified. One heparinised blood draw, averaging around 0.12 L, came from each donor. Each sorted fraction was over 95% pure. The chain is built from TRBV29-1 and TRBJ1-1; 7 bases are shared with TRBD1. This sequence originates from a woman aged 40-49 years with type 1 diabetes. The sequenced sample consisted of naive CD4+ T cells from blood. The CDR3 coding sequence is TGCAGCGCCGGTCCGAAGGGGACAGATAACACTGAAGCTTTCTTT. This encodes CSAGPKGTDNTEAFF.